What follows are 18 T cell receptor beta chains derived from one specimen sequenced in a study of T cells in Graves' hyperthyroidism and ophthalmopathy. RNA transcripts provided the source from which TCR beta CDR3 regions were amplified. The primer set for the first-round RT-PCR of the TCR CDR3 was HTBI. TCRdb reanalysed the multiplex PCR reads using MiXCR and keeps one entry per CDR3 protein. This table holds about 700,000 distinct CDR3 sequences, 13% to 15% found once. Sequenced sample: blood. These receptors all come from a woman aged 18-29 years with Graves' hyperthyroidism.

A remark on this clonotype: It may be a read error: a sequence one base away is much more abundant. The chain joins TRBV28 to TRBJ1-5; 8 bases are shared with TRBD1. CDR1 is MDHEN and CDR2 is SYDVKM in the germline V gene. The CDR3 is 15 amino acids. CDR3 DNA: TGTGCCAGCGGTTTTCTGGACAGGGGCAATCAGCCCCAGCATTTT. This codes for CASGFLDRGNQPQHF.

The genes are TRBV9 and TRBJ1-5; D remains unclear. Germline values: CDR1 SGDLS, CDR2 YYNGEE. The CDR3 sequence is 15 residues long. Deletions cut 7 bases from V and 5 bases from J, with 19 bases between. This CDR3 reads CASLDPVPTYQPQHF. The CDR3 bases are TGTGCCAGCCTCGACCCCGTCCCGACCTATCAGCCCCAGCATTTT.

In its sample, this clonotype was seen many times. V gene TRBV12-3 or TRBV12-4 combines with J gene TRBJ2-2, with 9 bases identical to TRBD1. This CDR3 comprises 15 residues. The junction had 2 bases not matched to a gene; V was cut back by 6 bases and J by 0 bases. CDR3 coding DNA: TGTGCCAGCAGGGACAGGGGATCGAACACCGGGGAGCTGTTTTTT. As protein: CASRDRGSNTGELFF.

The sample holds many counts of this clonotype. The J gene is TRBJ2-1, the V gene TRBV28; no clear D. V lost 8 bases to trimming and J lost 15 bases, with 11 bases between them. The germline gives CDR1 MDHEN, CDR2 SYDVKM. This CDR3 contains 9 residues. CDR3 sequence (DNA): TGTGCCAGCCGGAGACGGTGGTTCTTC. This sequence encodes CASRRRWFF.

This clonotype has ten or more counts. The junction does not match germline at one end; this may be a read error. In nucleotides, the CDR3 is TGTGCCAGCAGCTTAGGCGAGGGGGGGCGTAGCGGGAGCGTTACAGATGCGCAGTATTTT. Translated: CASSLGEGGRSGSVTDAQYF. The V gene is TRBV7-2, the J gene TRBJ2-3; 9 positions match TRBD2. CDR1 and CDR2 (germline): SGHTA, FQGNSA. CDR3 length: 20 amino acids.

This clonotype came up many times. V gene TRBV5-1 combines with J gene TRBJ2-7; 10 nucleotides align to TRBD1. V trimming: 4 bases; J trimming: 4 bases; junction bases outside the gene matches: 8. Germline values: CDR1 SGHRS, CDR2 YFSETQ. The CDR3 runs to 15 residues. The CDR3 DNA sequence: TGCGCCAGCAGCCCCGACAGGGGGCATCGGTACGAGCAGTACTTC. Residues: CASSPDRGHRYEQYF.

This clonotype was found a few times. The chain couples TRBV13 to TRBJ2-1; D remains unclear. The CDR3 runs 12 residues. V was cut by 0 bases and J by 13 bases, with 10 bases left in between. Looked up from germline, CDR1 is PRHDT and CDR2 is FYEKMQ (reference sequence). CDR3 residues: CASSLGPRRQFF. CDR3 in DNA: TGTGCCAGCAGCTTAGGTCCCAGGCGTCAGTTCTTC.

The chain employs TRBV15 and TRBJ2-6; D not resolved. Germline CDR1 is LNHNV and CDR2 is YYDKDF (reference sequence). The CDR3 consists of 16 residues. V was trimmed by 3 bases and J by 3 bases, leaving 12 bases between them. For the CDR3, the DNA is TGTGCCACCAGCAGCCGGAAAGGCGGTGGGGCCAACGTCCTGACTTTC. This codes for CATSSRKGGGANVLTF.

This clonotype was seen repeatedly, ten times or more. The rearrangement links TRBV7-9 to TRBJ1-4; TRBD1 aligns across 8 bases. The CDR3 extends over 16 amino acids. In germline, CDR1 is SEHNR, CDR2 FQNEAQ (reference sequence). V lost 3 bases to trimming and J lost 4 bases; unmatched junction nucleotides: 7. CDR3 sequence: CASSLGQGAVNEKLFF. CDR3 nucleotides: TGTGCCAGCAGCTTGGGGCAGGGGGCCGTTAATGAAAAACTGTTTTTT. The full variable domain, in which reference TRBV7-9 and TRBJ1-4 provide the parts outside the CDR3, is DTGVSQNPRHKITKRGQNVTFRCDPISEHNRLYWYRQTLGQGPEFLTYFQNEAQLEKSRLLSDRFSAERPKGSFSTLEIQRTEQGDSAMYLCASSLGQGAVNEKLFFGSGTQLSVL.

This clonotype occurred a few times. V gene TRBV28 combines with J gene TRBJ1-2; D possibly corresponds to TRBD1 (6 bases). The CDR3 consists of 13 residues. The germline CDR1 and CDR2 sequences are MDHEN and SYDVKM. V gave up 6 bases and J gave up 3 bases, with 11 bases separating them. In DNA, the CDR3 is TGTGCCAGCAGCCTGGGGGCGTACTATGGCTACACCTTC. Translation gives CASSLGAYYGYTF.

This clonotype was found a few times. The rearrangement joins TRBV6-1 to TRBJ2-7; TRBD1 aligns across 7 bases. After removal of 4 bases from V and 6 bases from J, the junction contained 9 bases not matched to a gene. Germline V gene data show CDR1 as MNHNS and CDR2 as SASEGT. The CDR3 is 14 residues long. CDR3 nucleotides: TGTGCCAGCAGTGGACCTGACAGGGAGAGCGAGCAGTACTTC. It codes for CASSGPDRESEQYF.

This clonotype was detected many times. The chain has TRBV12-3 or TRBV12-4 and TRBJ2-7; D perhaps matches TRBD1 (6 bases). The V gene lost 6 bases and the J gene lost 5 bases, with 20 bases spanning the gap. The CDR3 loop spans 15 amino acids. CDR3 in DNA: TGTGCCAGCAGCTACCGTACAGGGATCCCCCACGAGCAGTACTTC. Amino acid sequence: CASSYRTGIPHEQYF.

The CDR3 here is CASTLGGTSSYEQYF. The CDR3 nucleotides are TGTGCCAGCACCCTGGGGGGGACGAGCTCCTACGAGCAGTACTTC. The rearrangement links TRBV28 to TRBJ2-7; 7 positions agree with TRBD2. CDR1 and CDR2 from the germline V gene are MDHEN and SYDVKM. This CDR3 comprises 15 residues. V was clipped by 7 bases and J by 0 bases; unmatched bases: 9. The whole variable domain, filled in from reference TRBV28 and TRBJ2-7, reads DVKVTQSSRYLVKRTGEKVFLECVQDMDHENMFWYRQDPGLGLRLIYFSYDVKMKEKGDIPEGYSVSREKKERFSLILESASTNQTSMYLCASTLGGTSSYEQYFGPGTRLTVT.

In this sample, this clonotype turned up many times. The chain couples TRBV11-2 to TRBJ2-7; perhaps TRBD1 as D (6 bases). The ends were cut back, 2 bases at V and 0 bases at J, with 11 bases in the middle. CDR3 length: 15 residues. CDR1 is SGHAT, CDR2 FQNNGV, per germline. CDR3 residues: CASSLNRVSSYEQYF. The CDR3 DNA sequence: TGTGCCAGCAGCTTAAACAGGGTCTCCTCCTACGAGCAGTACTTC.

This clonotype was counted between two and nine times. This chain links TRBV19 with TRBJ2-2; the D is unclear. CDR3 length: 17 amino acids. V lost 3 bases to trimming and J lost 3 bases, with 17 bases between them. The V gene's germline CDR1 is LNHDA and CDR2 SQIVND (reference sequence). The CDR3 DNA reads TGTGCCAGTAGTATCGATTCCGGGCCTGTGGACACCGGGGAGCTGTTTTTT. Amino acids: CASSIDSGPVDTGELFF.

This clonotype came up many times. The J gene is TRBJ2-1, the V gene TRBV28; no clear D. V dropped 7 bases and J dropped 4 bases, with 11 bases sitting between them. Germline assignment: CDR1 MDHEN and CDR2 SYDVKM. The CDR3 extends over 13 amino acids. DNA of the CDR3: TGTGCCAGCACTCCCACAGAATACAATGAGCAGTTCTTC. This codes for CASTPTEYNEQFF.

This clonotype has ten or more counts. V and J are TRBV24-1 and TRBJ2-1; TRBD2 aligns across 7 bases. The germline V gene has CDR1 KGHDR and CDR2 SFDVKD. V shed 1 base and J 5 bases; nucleotides not matched to a gene: 7. CDR3 length: 16 residues. In DNA, the CDR3 is TGTGCCACCAGTGATTTAGGGACTATGGGGCACAATGAGCAGTTCTTC. It translates to CATSDLGTMGHNEQFF.

This clonotype was observed many times. This chain uses TRBV11-2 with TRBJ2-7; perhaps TRBD1 as D (5 bases). The CDR3 loop spans 15 amino acids. CDR1 and CDR2 (germline): SGHAT, FQNNGV. Trimming took 0 bases from V and 4 from J, leaving 13 bases between them. The CDR3 nucleotides read TGTGCCAGCAGCTTAGATCCCGCAACAGGTTACGAGCAGTACTTC. Translating gives CASSLDPATGYEQYF.